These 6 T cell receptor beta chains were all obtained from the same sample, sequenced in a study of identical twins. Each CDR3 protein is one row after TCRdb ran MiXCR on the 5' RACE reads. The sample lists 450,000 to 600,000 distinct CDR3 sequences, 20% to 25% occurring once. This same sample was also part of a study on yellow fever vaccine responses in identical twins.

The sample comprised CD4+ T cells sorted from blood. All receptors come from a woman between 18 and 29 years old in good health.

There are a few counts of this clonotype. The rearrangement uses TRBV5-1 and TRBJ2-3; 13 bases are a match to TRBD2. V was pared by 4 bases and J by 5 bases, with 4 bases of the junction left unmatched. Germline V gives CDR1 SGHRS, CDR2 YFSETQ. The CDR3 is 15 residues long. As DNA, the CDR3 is TGCGCCAGCAGCCCGACTAGCGGGGGGAAAGATACGCAGTATTTT. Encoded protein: CASSPTSGGKDTQYF.

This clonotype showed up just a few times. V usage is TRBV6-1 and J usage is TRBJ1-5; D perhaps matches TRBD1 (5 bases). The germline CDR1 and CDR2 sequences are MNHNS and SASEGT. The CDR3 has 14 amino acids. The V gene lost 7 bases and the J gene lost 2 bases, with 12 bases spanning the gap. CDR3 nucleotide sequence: TGTGCCAGCACCCCAGGGTACGGCAATCAGCCCCAGCATTTT. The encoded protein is CASTPGYGNQPQHF.

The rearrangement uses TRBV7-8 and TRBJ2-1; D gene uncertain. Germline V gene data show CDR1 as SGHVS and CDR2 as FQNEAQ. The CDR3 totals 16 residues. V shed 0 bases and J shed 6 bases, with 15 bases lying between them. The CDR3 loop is CASSLAIKWYANEQFF. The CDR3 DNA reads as TGTGCCAGCAGCTTAGCCATTAAGTGGTACGCCAATGAGCAGTTCTTC.

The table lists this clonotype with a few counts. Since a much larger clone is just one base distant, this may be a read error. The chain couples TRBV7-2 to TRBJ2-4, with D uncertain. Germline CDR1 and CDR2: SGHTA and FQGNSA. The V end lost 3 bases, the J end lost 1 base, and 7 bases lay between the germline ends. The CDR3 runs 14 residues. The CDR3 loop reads CASSFLGAKNIQYF. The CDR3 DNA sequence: TGTGCCAGCAGCTTTCTGGGGGCCAAAAACATTCAGTACTTC.

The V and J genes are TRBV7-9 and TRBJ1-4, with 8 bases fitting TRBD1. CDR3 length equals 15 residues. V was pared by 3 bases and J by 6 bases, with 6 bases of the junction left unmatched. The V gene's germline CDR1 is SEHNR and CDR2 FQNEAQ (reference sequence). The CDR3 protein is CASSFGTGGDEKLFF. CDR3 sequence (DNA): TGTGCCAGCAGCTTTGGGACAGGCGGGGATGAAAAACTGTTTTTT.

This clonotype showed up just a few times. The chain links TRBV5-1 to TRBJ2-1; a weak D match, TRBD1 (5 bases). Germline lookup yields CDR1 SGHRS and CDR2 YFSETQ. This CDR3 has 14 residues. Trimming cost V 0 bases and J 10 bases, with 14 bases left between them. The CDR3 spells CASSLGGASLEQFF. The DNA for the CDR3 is TGCGCCAGCAGCTTGGGTGGGGCCTCCTTAGAGCAGTTCTTC.